A single sample gave rise to the 9 T cell receptor beta chains below, sequenced in a study of shared T cell receptors in the human thymus. Clones were read by immunoSEQ multiplex PCR, and TCRdb kept only the in-frame ones, dropping some. The table lists some 760,000 clones, 70% to 90% of them singletons, with more than 0.008% in the top ten. This sample was shared with a second study, whose subject was human thymus T cells.

Sample: thymocytes. Receptors originate from a girl less than two years old with a congenital heart defect.

This clone was seen a single time. The chain is built from TRBV7-2 and TRBJ1-1; D is perhaps TRBD1 (6 bases). From germline, CDR1 is SGHTA and CDR2 FQGNSA. Trimming shortened V by 6 bases and J by 1 base, and 18 bases separated the two germline ends. The CDR3 sequence is 16 residues long. The CDR3 loop is CASSLEPLGANTEAFF. DNA for the CDR3: TGTGCCAGCAGTCTCGAACCGCTGGGGGCGAACACTGAAGCTTTCTTT.

This clone was detected once. The chain has TRBV9 and TRBJ1-3; D uncertain. The CDR3 has 14 residues. Germline assignment: CDR1 SGDLS and CDR2 YYNGEE. V was trimmed by 4 bases and J by 0 bases, leaving 8 bases between them. CDR3 residues: CASSSGYSGNTIYF. The CDR3 nucleotides are TGTGCCAGCAGCTCCGGTTACTCTGGAAACACCATATATTTT.

Note on this clone: Within the sample, other DNA sequences also encode this same CDR3. This CDR3 reads CASSLVQGSYEQYF. The CDR3 DNA follows: TGTGCCAGCAGCTTAGTTCAGGGCTCCTACGAGCAGTACTTC. This chain uses TRBV7-9 with TRBJ2-7; a possible D gene is TRBD1 (5 bases). V was pared by 1 base and J by 0 bases, with 7 bases between. The CDR3 covers 14 residues. The germline CDR1 and CDR2 sequences are SEHNR and FQNEAQ (reference sequence).

V and J are TRBV6-1 and TRBJ2-3, with D uncertain. The germline V gene has CDR1 MNHNS and CDR2 SASEGT. The CDR3 has 12 amino acids. V was pared by 5 bases and J by 6 bases, with 9 bases between. The CDR3 region is CASSKSPDTQYF. The CDR3 region has the DNA TGTGCCAGCAGTAAAAGCCCCGATACGCAGTATTTT.

The rearrangement uses TRBV18 and TRBJ2-3; D call uncertain. This CDR3 spans 13 amino acids. With 0 bases removed from V and 5 bases from J, the gap between germline ends came to 6 bases. Germline lookup yields CDR1 KGHSH and CDR2 LQKENI. Here the CDR3 DNA reads TGTGCCAGCTCACCACCGACGGGAGATACGCAGTATTTT. This codes for CASSPPTGDTQYF. Based on the CDR3 plus reference TRBV18 and TRBJ2-3, the full variable domain is NAGVMQNPRHLVRRRGQEARLRCSPMKGHSHVYWYRQLPEEGLKFMVYLQKENIIDESGMPKERFSAEFPKEGPSILRIQQVVRGDSAAYFCASSPPTGDTQYFGPGTRLTVL.

The genes are TRBV7-2 and TRBJ2-6; TRBD2 agrees at 8 bases. Germline loops: CDR1 SGHTA, CDR2 FQGNSA. The CDR3 is 16 amino acids. V trimming: 10 bases; J trimming: 0 bases; junction bases outside the gene matches: 8. This CDR3 reads CATGGTANSGANVLTF. In nucleotides, the CDR3 is TGTGCCACGGGGGGGACGGCCAACTCTGGGGCCAACGTCCTGACTTTC.

This clone has a handful of counts. The V call is TRBV10-3, the J call TRBJ2-1; 9 bases agree with TRBD2. The length of the CDR3 is 16 residues. J was trimmed by 7 bases and V by 2 bases; bases with no gene match: 9. The germline V gene encodes CDR1 ENHRY and CDR2 SYGVKD. The CDR3 spells CAISEVAGAPRNEQFF. The CDR3 coding sequence is TGTGCCATCAGTGAGGTAGCGGGGGCGCCGCGGAATGAGCAGTTCTTC.

A few counts support this clone. Other DNA sequences in the same sample also yield this CDR3. The genes are TRBV7-9 and TRBJ1-1, with 7 bases fitting TRBD1. CDR1 and CDR2 (germline): SEHNR, FQNEAQ (reference sequence). The CDR3 contains 13 residues. V trimming: 6 bases; J trimming: 1 base; junction bases outside the gene matches: 2. CDR3 in amino acids: CASSWTGNTEAFF. The CDR3 nucleotides read TGTGCCAGCAGTTGGACAGGGAACACTGAAGCTTTCTTT.

V and J are TRBV7-6 and TRBJ2-3; no clear D gene. In germline, CDR1 is SGHVS, CDR2 FNYEAQ. There are 14 residues in the CDR3. V gave up 1 base and J gave up 3 bases, with 8 bases separating them. CDR3 nucleotide sequence: TGTGCCAGCAGCTTAGACAGAGAGACAGATACGCAGTATTTT. Translated: CASSLDRETDTQYF.